The 20 T cell receptor beta chains presented below share a single source sample, sequenced in a study of identical twins (TCRdb year 2016). Libraries came from 5' RACE. Sequencing instrument: Illumina HiSeq 2000. TCRdb itself trimmed the public reads at Q25 with fastp, ran MiXCR and retained productive beta chains. Entries that share a CDR3 protein sequence are merged under the most common genes and DNA. This sample has approximately 1.8 million distinct CDR3 sequences in its table, and around a third of those were observed once. Around 0.3% of the sample comes from the top ten. Source material: cord blood. The receptors come from a newborn girl in good health.

This rearrangement joins TRBV20-1 to TRBJ2-7; 7 bases line up with TRBD2. J gave up 7 bases and V 5 bases, and 5 bases lay outside the gene matches. The CDR3 runs to 11 residues. Germline values: CDR1 DFQATT, CDR2 SNEGSKA (reference sequence). The CDR3 here is CSAPRGDEQYF. CDR3 bases: TGCAGTGCTCCCCGGGGGGATGAGCAGTACTTC.

This chain connects TRBV24-1 to TRBJ2-7; 9 positions agree with TRBD1. The V segment lost 4 bases and the J segment 2 bases; nucleotides outside the gene matches: 5. CDR1 and CDR2 from the germline V gene are KGHDR and SFDVKD. This CDR3 is built from 15 residues. The CDR3 is CATSEAGTGTYEQYF. The CDR3 DNA is TGTGCCACCAGTGAGGCCGGGACAGGGACCTACGAGCAGTACTTC.

Only a few counts were recorded for this clonotype. The junction differs from germline at one of its ends, possibly a read error. The chain joins TRBV18 to TRBJ2-3; 9 bases agree with TRBD1. Per germline, CDR1 KGHSH and CDR2 LQKENI. The CDR3 loop spans 16 amino acids. The CDR3: CASSAPTGGITDTQYF. The CDR3 DNA reads TGTGCCAGCTCAGCACCGACAGGGGGAATCACAGATACGCAGTATTTT.

The J gene is TRBJ1-1, the V gene TRBV2; perhaps TRBD1 as D (6 bases). The CDR3 runs 13 residues. Germline V gene data show CDR1 as SNHLY and CDR2 as FYNNEI. V lost 1 base, J lost 12 bases, and 15 bases lay in between. The CDR3 coding sequence is TGTGCCAGCAGTGAAGACGGGGGGGCGAGGTCTTTCTTT. Amino acids: CASSEDGGARSFF.

This clonotype was detected only a few times. The chain combines TRBV12-3 or TRBV12-4 with TRBJ2-7; 12 positions match TRBD2. This CDR3 comprises 16 residues. The junction had 8 bases not matched to a gene; V was cut back by 5 bases and J by 3 bases. CDR3 coding DNA: TGTGCCAGCAGTCGTCGACTAGCGGGAGACCGCTACGAGCAGTACTTC. Its protein product is CASSRRLAGDRYEQYF.

The rearrangement links TRBV19 to TRBJ2-7; possible D gene TRBD2, 5 bases. Trimming removed 0 bases at V and 3 bases at J, with 12 bases between. This CDR3 region has 15 residues. Per the germline V gene, CDR1 is LNHDA and CDR2 is SQIVND (reference sequence). CDR3 region: CASSIDRRAYYEQYF. CDR3 bases: TGTGCCAGTAGTATAGATAGGCGGGCCTACTACGAGCAGTACTTC.

The chain is built from TRBV6-5 and TRBJ1-1; 7 bases are a match to TRBD1. CDR1 is MNHEY and CDR2 is SVGAGI in the germline V gene. The trim removed 8 bases at V and 4 bases at J, leaving 10 bases unmatched. The CDR3 extends over 14 amino acids. The CDR3 loop is CASGNRGRGTEAFF. In nucleotides, the CDR3 is TGTGCCAGCGGAAACAGGGGCCGGGGCACTGAAGCTTTCTTT.

This clonotype was found a few times. This CDR3 reads CSARQGALNEQFF. Written as DNA, the CDR3 is TGCAGTGCTAGACAGGGGGCGCTGAATGAGCAGTTCTTC. This chain uses TRBV20-1 with TRBJ2-1; 8 bases are shared with TRBD1. CDR3 length equals 13 residues. V dropped 2 bases and J dropped 7; count of bases not matched to a gene: 4. CDR1 is DFQATT, CDR2 SNEGSKA, per germline (reference sequence).

The chain has TRBV7-9 and TRBJ2-1, with 9 bases matching TRBD1. After removal of 10 bases from V and 14 bases from J, the junction contained 9 bases not matched to a gene. The CDR3 runs 11 residues. Germline CDR1 reads SEHNR; CDR2 reads FQNEAQ (reference sequence). CDR3 protein: CAKSSGTGKFF. CDR3 coding DNA: TGTGCCAAGAGCTCGGGGACAGGGAAGTTCTTC.

In its sample, this clonotype was seen a few times. The V and J genes are TRBV21-1 and TRBJ1-1; the table's D call of TRBD1 was not tested on the DNA. TRBV21-1 is classified as a pseudogene. This CDR3 comprises 14 residues. In nucleotides, the CDR3 is TGTGCCAGCAGCAAACGGCAGGGGTACACTGAAGCTTTCTTT. This codes for CASSKRQGYTEAFF.

V is TRBV10-3 and J is TRBJ2-1, with D maybe TRBD2 (5 bases). Gene TRBJ2-7 matches the end of the DNA better, so the J call may be wrong. CDR3 length equals 13 residues. Germline CDR1 ENHRY, CDR2 SYGVKD. DNA for the CDR3: TGTGCCATCAGGAGGGATTCCTACAATGAGCAGTACTTC. Amino acid sequence: CAIRRDSYNEQYF.

The CDR3 here is CASSLFSVVETQFF. For the CDR3, the DNA is TGTGCCAGCAGTTTATTTTCGGTGGTGGAGACCCAGTTCTTC. This chain uses TRBV28 with TRBJ2-1; D call uncertain. The V gene's germline CDR1 is MDHEN and CDR2 SYDVKM. CDR3 size: 14 residues. V was trimmed by 1 base and J by 13 bases, leaving 17 bases between them.

Only a few counts were recorded for this clonotype. The chain links TRBV7-9 to TRBJ1-2; D is unresolved. The CDR3 is made up of 16 amino acids. V lost 4 bases and J 0 bases, leaving 15 bases between the germline ends. Germline V CDR1 and CDR2: SEHNR, FQNEAQ (reference sequence). The CDR3 sequence: CASSSVRRSTNYGYTF. CDR3 DNA sequence: TGTGCCAGCAGCTCTGTAAGACGGTCTACTAACTATGGCTACACCTTC.

Comment on this clonotype: A much bigger clone sits one base away, suggesting this may be a read error. The V and J genes are TRBV4-2 and TRBJ2-1; 7 bases agree with TRBD2. Gene TRBJ2-7 matches the end of the DNA better, so the J call may be wrong. This CDR3 contains 15 residues. Germline V lookup: CDR1 LGHNA, CDR2 YNFKEQ. The CDR3 DNA is TGTGCCAGCAGGGTTACTAGCGTCTCCTACAATGAGCAGTACTTC. Amino acids: CASRVTSVSYNEQYF.

This clonotype was picked up a small number of times. This rearrangement joins TRBV29-1 to TRBJ1-2, with 8 nucleotides matching TRBD1. The ends lost 7 bases at V and 10 bases at J; junction bases unmatched: 8. This CDR3 has 11 amino acids. CDR1 SQVTM and CDR2 ANQGSEA come from the germline V gene. The CDR3 reads CSGLTGAAYTF. In DNA, the CDR3 is TGCAGCGGATTGACAGGGGCCGCCTACACCTTC.

J is TRBJ1-2 and V is TRBV20-1; the match to TRBD1 covers 7 bases. Germline CDR1 and CDR2: DFQATT and SNEGSKA (reference sequence). CDR3 length equals 13 residues. With 5 bases clipped from V and 4 bases from J, the junction kept 7 bases outside the gene matches. The CDR3 loop reads CSADKTGLYGYTF. Written as DNA, the CDR3 is TGCAGTGCTGACAAGACAGGGCTCTATGGCTACACCTTC.

The V call is TRBV20-1, the J call TRBJ2-5; possibly TRBD2 for D (6 bases). V lost 5 bases to trimming and J lost 1 base, with 14 bases between them. The CDR3 length is 14 residues. CDR1 and CDR2 from the germline V gene are DFQATT and SNEGSKA (reference sequence). DNA for the CDR3: TGCAGTGCTGGCTCCAAACTAGCCCAAGAGACCCAGTACTTC. This sequence encodes CSAGSKLAQETQYF.

CDR3 DNA: TGTGCCATCATTGCCGGGACAGGGCATACTGAAGCTTTCTTT. This codes for CAIIAGTGHTEAFF. This rearrangement joins TRBV10-3 to TRBJ1-1, with 9 nucleotides matching TRBD1. Germline V gene data show CDR1 as ENHRY and CDR2 as SYGVKD. The CDR3 contains 14 residues. V shed 7 bases and J 5 bases; nucleotides not matched to a gene: 8.

This clonotype came up a few times. CDR3 loop: CASSLFRGEQFF. As DNA, the CDR3 is TGTGCCAGCAGTTTATTTCGCGGGGAGCAGTTCTTC. This chain links TRBV28 with TRBJ2-1; possibly TRBD2 for D (5 bases). The CDR3 contains 12 residues. Germline CDR1 MDHEN, CDR2 SYDVKM. The germline V and J ends were trimmed by 1 base and 10 bases, with 8 bases remaining between them.

Concerning this clonotype itself: Relative to the germline gene, one junction end is altered; a read error may explain this. The chain couples TRBV4-1 to TRBJ2-3, with 9 bases that match TRBD2. This CDR3 has 16 amino acids. The germline V gene has CDR1 MGHRA and CDR2 YSYEKL. CDR3 bases: TGCGCCAGCAGCCAAGTGGGAGCGGGAGGAACAGGTACGCAGTATTTT. Its protein is CASSQVGAGGTGTQYF.